This TCR beta chain was recorded in a study of response to subunit inactivated influenza vaccine. Via MiXCR, TCRdb re-called the RT-PCR reads, giving one row per CDR3 protein. The sample comprises about 500,000 distinct CDR3 sequences, 13% of which are singletons, and around 13% rests with the top ten. The study's findings and limits: Few additional T cells are recruited per seasonal influenza vaccination, authors suggested.

As to this clonotype: Its antigen remains unidentified.

With 1 base removed from V and 6 bases from J, the gap between germline ends came to 10 bases. The CDR3 has 15 amino acids. CDR1 is MGHRA and CDR2 is YSYEKL in the germline V gene. The clonotype comes from a man aged 50 to 60 who received an inactivated influenza vaccine. Here the sequenced sample was PBMCs from blood, taken about 6 weeks after vaccination. The chain recombines TRBV4-1 with TRBJ1-6; D is unresolved. The DNA for the CDR3 is TGCGCCAGCAGCCAAGTATCGGCTTCTAATTCACCCCTCCACTTT. Its translation is CASSQVSASNSPLHF.